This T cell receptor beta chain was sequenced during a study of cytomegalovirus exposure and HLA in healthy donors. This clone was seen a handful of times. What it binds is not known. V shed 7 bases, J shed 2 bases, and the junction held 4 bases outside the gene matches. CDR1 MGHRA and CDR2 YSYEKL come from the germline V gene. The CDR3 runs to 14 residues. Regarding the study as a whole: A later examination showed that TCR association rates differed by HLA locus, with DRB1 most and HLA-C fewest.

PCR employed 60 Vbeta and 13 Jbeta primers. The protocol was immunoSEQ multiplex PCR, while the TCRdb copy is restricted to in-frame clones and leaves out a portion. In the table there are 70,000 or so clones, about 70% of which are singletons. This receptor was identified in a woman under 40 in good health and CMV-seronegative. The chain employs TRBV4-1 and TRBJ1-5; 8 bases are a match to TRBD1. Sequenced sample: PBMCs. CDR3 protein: CASNTGGRNQPQHF. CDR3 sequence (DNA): TGCGCCAGCAACACAGGGGGTCGCAATCAGCCCCAGCATTTT.